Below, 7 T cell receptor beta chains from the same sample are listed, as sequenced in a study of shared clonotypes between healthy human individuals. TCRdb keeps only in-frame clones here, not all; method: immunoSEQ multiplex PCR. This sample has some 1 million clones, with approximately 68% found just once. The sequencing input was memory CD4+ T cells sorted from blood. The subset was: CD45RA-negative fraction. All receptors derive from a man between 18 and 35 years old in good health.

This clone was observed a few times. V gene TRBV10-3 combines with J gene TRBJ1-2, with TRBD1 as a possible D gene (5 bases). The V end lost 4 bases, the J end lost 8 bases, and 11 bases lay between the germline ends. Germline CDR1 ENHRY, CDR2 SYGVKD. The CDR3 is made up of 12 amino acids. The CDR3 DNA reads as TGTGCCATCAGTGCCAGGGACGGGGGCTACACCTTC. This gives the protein CAISARDGGYTF.

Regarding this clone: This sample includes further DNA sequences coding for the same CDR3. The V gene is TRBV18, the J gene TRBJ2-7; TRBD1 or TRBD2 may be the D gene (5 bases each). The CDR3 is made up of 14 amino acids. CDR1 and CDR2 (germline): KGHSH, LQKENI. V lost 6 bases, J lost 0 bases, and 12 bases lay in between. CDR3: CASSPGTASYEQYF. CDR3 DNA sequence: TGTGCCAGCTCCCCTGGGACGGCCTCCTACGAGCAGTACTTC.

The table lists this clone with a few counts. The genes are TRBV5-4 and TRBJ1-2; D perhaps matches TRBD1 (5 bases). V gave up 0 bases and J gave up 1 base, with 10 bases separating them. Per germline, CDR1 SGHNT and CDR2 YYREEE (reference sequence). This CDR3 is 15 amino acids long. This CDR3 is CASSLGGTYNYGYTF. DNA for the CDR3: TGTGCCAGCAGCTTGGGAGGGACGTATAACTATGGCTACACCTTC.

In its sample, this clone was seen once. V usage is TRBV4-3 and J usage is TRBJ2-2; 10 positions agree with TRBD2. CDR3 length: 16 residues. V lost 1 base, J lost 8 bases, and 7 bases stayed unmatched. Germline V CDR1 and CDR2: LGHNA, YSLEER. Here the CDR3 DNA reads TGCGCCAGCAGCCAAGCCGGGACTAGCGCCTCTGGGGAGCTGTTTTTT. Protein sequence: CASSQAGTSASGELFF.

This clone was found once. The DNA of the CDR3 is TGTGCCAGCTCACCGGGGAAGGGCAATGAGCAGTTCTTC. Residues: CASSPGKGNEQFF. V is TRBV18 and J is TRBJ2-1, with D hard to call. CDR3 length: 13 residues. Germline V gene data show CDR1 as KGHSH and CDR2 as LQKENI. V was trimmed by 3 bases and J by 6 bases, leaving 9 bases between them. The complete variable domain, with remaining parts taken from reference TRBV18 and TRBJ2-1, reads NAGVMQNPRHLVRRRGQEARLRCSPMKGHSHVYWYRQLPEEGLKFMVYLQKENIIDESGMPKERFSAEFPKEGPSILRIQQVVRGDSAAYFCASSPGKGNEQFFGPGTRLTVL.

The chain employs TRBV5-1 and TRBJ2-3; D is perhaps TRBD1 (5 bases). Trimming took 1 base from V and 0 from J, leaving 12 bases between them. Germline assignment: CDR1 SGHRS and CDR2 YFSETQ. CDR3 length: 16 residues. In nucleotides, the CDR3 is TGCGCCAGCAGCTTGCCAGGGCTGGCTAGCACAGATACGCAGTATTTT. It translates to CASSLPGLASTDTQYF. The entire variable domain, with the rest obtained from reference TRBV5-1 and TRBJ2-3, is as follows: KAGVTQTPRYLIKTRGQQVTLSCSPISGHRSVSWYQQTPGQGLQFLFEYFSETQRNKGNFPGRFSGRQFSNSRSEMNVSTLELGDSALYLCASSLPGLASTDTQYFGPGTRLTVL.

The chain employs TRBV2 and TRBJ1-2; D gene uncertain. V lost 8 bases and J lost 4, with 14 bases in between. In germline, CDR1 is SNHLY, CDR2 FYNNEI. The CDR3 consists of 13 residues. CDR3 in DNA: TGTGCCAGCGGGGAAGTAGGCCTCTATGGCTACACCTTC. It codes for CASGEVGLYGYTF.